What follows describes a single TCR beta chain. No antigen is known for it. The record has no base qualities; no much larger clone is one base away. TCR cDNA was synthesized by 5'RACE template switching, which introduced a universal primer site and unique molecular identifiers. Priming of cDNA synthesis was performed from both the TCR alpha and TCR beta constant segments. Library amplification used two PCR steps, and the second PCR step added sample barcodes and sequencing adapters. Libraries were sequenced on Illumina HiSeq 2500 (2x100 bp) or NovaSeq (2x150 bp). Per the authors' processing: Reads were demultiplexed and collapsed into UMI consensus sequences with MIGEC, and V(D)J alignment was performed with MiXCR. Vaccine-responding clonotypes were defined with edgeR using replicate PBMC samples, requiring FDR below 0.01 and a log2 fold change above 5 up to day 15. Each bulk clonotype received a CD4 or CD8 identity based on whether the sequenced CD4 or CD8 repertoire contained that clonotype at higher abundance. The public reads were reanalyzed by TCRdb: fastp trimming at Q25, MiXCR alignment, in-frame beta chains only. Merged by CDR3 protein, the rows form single entries marked with the most common genes and DNA. These V and J calls derive from TCRdb rather than the authors' analysis. For this sample there are 450,000 to 550,000 distinct CDR3 sequences; 15% to 20% appear just once. Of the sample, approximately 15% is held by the ten largest clones.

In the paper's terms, the treatment or condition label means: live attenuated yellow fever vaccine strain. At every blood-draw timepoint, two biological replicates of bulk PBMCs were collected. A standard Ficoll-Paque protocol was used to isolate PBMCs from peripheral blood. TriZol was used to extract RNA from bulk PBMCs, from CD4 and CD8 fractions, and from dextramer-positive and dextramer-negative fractions. The entry originates in a study of T cells after yellow fever vaccination (dated by TCRdb to about 2019). For the study in its entirety: The SMART-Seq v4 Ultra Low Input RNA kit was used to prepare libraries from fractions with low cell numbers. To follow T-cell clones before and after primary and booster YFV17D yellow fever vaccination, bulk TCR alpha and beta repertoires were sequenced over time. Two healthy male donors made up the cohort, one aged 18 to 30 years and the other aged 30 to 40 years. Bulk PBMC replicates and cell subsets were isolated from blood drawn at multiple timepoints before and after both primary and secondary immunization.

Summary of the overall study and its limitations: The study included only a couple of donors, which limits how far the findings can be generalized. A small fraction of clonotypes appeared in both the CD4 and CD8 compartments, likely as a result of convergent recombination. FACS-sorted repertoires could contain abundant contaminating clonotypes from the bulk population, so computational filtering was required. Compared with the primary T-cell response, the secondary T-cell response was weaker but faster, peaking on day 5 rather than day 15. Most clones expanded after primary vaccination were re-detected after the booster (almost 98% of CD4 and approximately 85% of CD8), suggesting broad memory maintenance.

The sequence came from a man younger than 40 who received the YFV17D yellow fever vaccine. This specimen was PBMCs, taken 15 days after the yellow fever booster vaccination.

The bases are TGTGCCAGCGCCGGGAAAGGGAACACTGAAGCTTTCTTT. This translates into CASAGKGNTEAFF. Recombination connected TRBV19 to TRBJ1-1; the D gene assignment is ambiguous. The CDR3 has 13 amino acids, counting the end cysteine and phenylalanine. The only DNA kept is the CDR3, 39 bases in frame from the first base. Trimming removed 9 bases from V and 1 base from J, leaving 12 bases between the germline ends. The germline V gene (reference sequence) sets CDR1 to LNHDA and CDR2 to SQIVND.